What follows is one TCR beta chain and its context. No antigen is known for it. cDNA molecules carried unique molecular identifiers, and template switching added a universal primer site. TCRdb called the 5' RACE reads again in MiXCR, with one record for every CDR3 protein. The sample holds 450,000 or so distinct CDR3 sequences, roughly 26% seen once. This specimen comes from a study of identical twins. Study observations and caveats: Zero-insertion findings could be partly confounded by invariant cells (MAIT and iNKT cells). Models underestimated how often monozygotic twins shared out-of-frame TCR alpha.

The V end was cut by 3 bases, the J end by 6 bases, with 15 bases between. CDR3 length equals 15 residues. In addition, the sample was reused for a study of T cells expressing NK-cell markers.

This TCR was sampled from a woman between 18 and 29 years old in good health. The sample taken for sequencing was CD4+ T cells sorted from blood. The chain has TRBV12-3 or TRBV12-4 and TRBJ2-1; D gene unclear. The CDR3 protein is CASSFPPIGGNEQFF. CDR3 nucleotides: TGTGCCAGCAGTTTCCCCCCTATCGGCGGCAATGAGCAGTTCTTC.